These 31 T cell receptor beta chains were sequenced from one sample in a study of control samples from healthy donors and cancer patients. Sequencing used immunoSEQ multiplex PCR; TCRdb keeps in-frame clones, though not all of them. The sample consists of some 130,000 clones, roughly 90% of them appearing once. The sequencing input was blood. The receptors originated from a woman aged 45-60 years in good health.

The CDR3 coding sequence is TGTGCCAGCACGCCGGTGGGTTATGGCTACACCTTC. Residues: CASTPVGYGYTF. The genes are TRBV28 and TRBJ1-2; D is unresolved. Germline V gene lookup returns CDR1 MDHEN and CDR2 SYDVKM. Trimming stripped 7 bases from V and 5 bases from J, with 11 bases between. The CDR3 is 12 residues long.

V is TRBV7-9 and J is TRBJ2-5; D uncertain. V lost 4 bases and J 1 base, leaving 19 bases between the germline ends. Germline V gene sequence: CDR1 SEHNR, CDR2 FQNEAQ (reference sequence). The CDR3 has 17 amino acids. CDR3 sequence (DNA): TGTGCCAGCAGCTCCCCGTTGGCTCTCACTGCCCAAGAGACCCAGTACTTC. It encodes CASSSPLALTAQETQYF.

This sequence joins TRBV2 and TRBJ1-2; D remains unclear. The length of the CDR3 is 15 residues. The V end lost 4 bases, the J end lost 6 bases, and 18 bases lay between the germline ends. Germline V gene lookup returns CDR1 SNHLY and CDR2 FYNNEI. The CDR3 reads CASSVGSATKNGYTF. In DNA form, the CDR3 reads TGTGCCAGCAGTGTTGGGTCTGCTACAAAAAATGGCTACACCTTC.

The chain links TRBV9 to TRBJ1-1; D is unresolved. V was trimmed by 0 bases and J by 3 bases, leaving 15 bases between them. Germline V lookup: CDR1 SGDLS, CDR2 YYNGEE. The CDR3 contains 16 residues. The CDR3 nucleotides are TGTGCCAGCAGCGTAGTTGCCCGGGGTACGGACACTGAAGCTTTCTTT. Its translation: CASSVVARGTDTEAFF.

This chain uses TRBV6-2 or TRBV6-3 with TRBJ2-1; D is undetermined. The V gene's germline CDR1 is MNHEY and CDR2 SVGEGT. Trimming shortened V by 2 bases and J by 9 bases, and 14 bases separated the two germline ends. The CDR3 is made up of 14 amino acids. In nucleotides, the CDR3 is TGTGCCAGCAGTTACGGGCCGCCCCCCACTGAGCAGTTCTTC. Amino acid sequence: CASSYGPPPTEQFF.

J is TRBJ1-1 and V is TRBV29-1, with 9 bases fitting TRBD1. The germline gives CDR1 SQVTM, CDR2 ANQGSEA. This CDR3 is built from 13 residues. Written as DNA, the CDR3 is TGCACCACCGTCGGGACAGGGATGACTGAAGCTTTCTTT. It codes for CTTVGTGMTEAFF.

V is TRBV7-9 and J is TRBJ1-2; the D gene is possibly TRBD1 (6 bases). V shed 5 bases and J shed 10 bases, with 14 bases lying between them. There are 12 residues in the CDR3. Germline CDR1 SEHNR, CDR2 FQNEAQ (reference sequence). CDR3 DNA: TGTGCCAGCAGCCCGGACAGTTTGAACTACACCTTC. Its translation: CASSPDSLNYTF.

This clone was picked up one time. V usage is TRBV28 and J usage is TRBJ2-3, with a possible D match to TRBD2 (5 bases). V was trimmed by 5 bases and J by 5 bases, leaving 11 bases between them. From germline, CDR1 is MDHEN and CDR2 SYDVKM. The CDR3 consists of 13 residues. Here the CDR3 DNA reads TGTGCCAGCAGTCGGACCAGCGGAGATACGCAGTATTTT. Translating gives CASSRTSGDTQYF.

The chain joins TRBV10-3 to TRBJ2-7, with 11 positions matching TRBD2. This CDR3 region has 14 residues. After removal of 6 bases from V and 6 bases from J, the junction contained 7 bases not matched to a gene. The germline CDR1 and CDR2 sequences are ENHRY and SYGVKD. CDR3 sequence reads: CAISTTSGRGEQYF. As DNA, the CDR3 is TGTGCCATCAGCACTACTAGCGGGAGAGGCGAGCAGTACTTC.

V usage is TRBV19 and J usage is TRBJ1-1; TRBD1 might be the D (5 bases). The CDR3 is 15 amino acids. The germline gives CDR1 LNHDA, CDR2 SQIVND (reference sequence). Between the trimmed V and J ends, which lost 3 bases and 7 bases, there was a span of 18 bases. The CDR3 DNA sequence: TGTGCCAGTAGTATCGTGGGCAGGGACGGAAATGAAGCTTTCTTT. Translating gives CASSIVGRDGNEAFF.

In its sample, this clone was seen once. This chain uses TRBV28 with TRBJ1-4, with 7 bases fitting TRBD1. V gave up 5 bases and J gave up 8 bases; unmatched junction bases: 14. Germline CDR1 MDHEN, CDR2 SYDVKM. The CDR3 sequence is 16 residues long. CDR3 region: CASSLTGAAQGEKLFF. The CDR3 coding sequence is TGTGCCAGCAGTCTTACAGGGGCTGCCCAGGGAGAAAAACTGTTTTTT.

This clone was recorded once. V gene TRBV11-1 combines with J gene TRBJ1-1, with D possibly matching TRBD1 (5 bases). The CDR3 spans 12 residues. Germline V gene data show CDR1 as SGHAT and CDR2 as FQDESV (reference sequence). The V end lost 5 bases, the J end lost 5 bases, and 9 bases lay between the germline ends. The CDR3 DNA is TGTGCCAGCAGCCCGGGACTAACTGAAGCTTTCTTT. Translation gives CASSPGLTEAFF.

The J gene is TRBJ2-3, the V gene TRBV3-1 (or the pseudogene TRBV3-2); TRBD2 matches 11 bases. The CDR3 sequence is 16 residues long. The V gene's germline CDR1 is LGHDT and CDR2 YNNKEL (reference sequence). The V and J ends lost 4 bases and 1 base, in that order; junction bases with no gene match: 4. The CDR3, as DNA: TGTGCCAGCAGCCTTACTAGCGGGAGCGGCACAGATACGCAGTATTTT. Protein: CASSLTSGSGTDTQYF.

The chain carries TRBV2 and TRBJ1-6; no reliable D call. The CDR3 consists of 15 residues. CDR1 and CDR2 (germline): SNHLY, FYNNEI. V shed 4 bases and J shed 4 bases, with 11 bases lying between them. The CDR3 sequence is CASSGTGIYNSPLHF. CDR3 DNA: TGTGCCAGCAGTGGAACGGGTATTTATAATTCACCCCTCCACTTT.

The CDR3 DNA follows: TGTGCCAGCTCACGAAACATGGGTTTCTCTGGGGCCAACGTCCTGACTTTC. This translates into CASSRNMGFSGANVLTF. This chain joins TRBV18 and TRBJ2-6, with no clear D. This CDR3 comprises 17 residues. Looked up from germline, CDR1 is KGHSH and CDR2 is LQKENI. The germline V and J ends were trimmed by 4 bases and 0 bases, with 13 bases remaining between them. Based on the CDR3 plus reference TRBV18 and TRBJ2-6, the full variable domain is NAGVMQNPRHLVRRRGQEARLRCSPMKGHSHVYWYRQLPEEGLKFMVYLQKENIIDESGMPKERFSAEFPKEGPSILRIQQVVRGDSAAYFCASSRNMGFSGANVLTFGAGSRLTVL.

The rearrangement joins TRBV16 to TRBJ1-6, with D possibly being TRBD1 (6 bases). Trimming took 1 base from V and 9 from J, leaving 19 bases between them. The germline V gene encodes CDR1 KGHSY and CDR2 FQNENV. The length of the CDR3 is 17 residues. The CDR3 loop is CASSQWSGGAGSSPLHF. DNA for the CDR3: TGTGCCAGCAGCCAATGGTCCGGGGGCGCCGGCTCTTCACCCCTCCACTTT.

This rearrangement joins TRBV1 to TRBJ1-2; no DNA check was done on the table's D call, TRBD1. TRBV1 constitutes a pseudogene. There are 15 residues in the CDR3. Here the CDR3 reads CTSSQIGAHNYGYTF. DNA of the CDR3: TGCACCAGCAGCCAGATAGGGGCGCATAACTATGGCTACACCTTC.

The chain carries TRBV12-3 or TRBV12-4 and TRBJ1-2; 8 bases map to TRBD1. The V gene end was trimmed by 5 bases and the J gene end by 6 bases; junction bases not matched to a gene: 2. The CDR3 totals 12 residues. The CDR3 bases are TGTGCCAGCAGTCTGGACAGGGATGGCTACACCTTC. Translated: CASSLDRDGYTF.

V is TRBV15 and J is TRBJ1-4, with D maybe TRBD1 (6 bases). V lost 1 base, J lost 5 bases, and 11 bases lay in between. From germline, CDR1 is LNHNV and CDR2 YYDKDF (reference sequence). The CDR3 runs 15 residues. CDR3 sequence (DNA): TGTGCCACCAGCAGAGGGTCCGGGGGCAATGAAAAACTGTTTTTT. Protein sequence: CATSRGSGGNEKLFF.

The genes are TRBV28 and TRBJ1-6; 11 positions match TRBD1. This CDR3 spans 17 amino acids. With V trimmed by 5 bases and J by 11 bases, 14 bases remained unmatched. From germline, CDR1 is MDHEN and CDR2 SYDVKM. CDR3 region: CASSEGGTGGVSTPLHF. CDR3 in DNA: TGTGCCAGCAGTGAAGGCGGGACAGGGGGAGTCTCAACACCCCTCCACTTT.

The rearrangement joins TRBV28 to TRBJ2-7, with 8 bases aligning to TRBD1. Per germline, CDR1 MDHEN and CDR2 SYDVKM. This CDR3 has 15 amino acids. V lost 4 bases to trimming and J lost 4 bases; unmatched junction nucleotides: 9. CDR3 in DNA: TGTGCCAGCAGTTCGGGGGCGGGACAGGAATACGAGCAGTACTTC. Translation: CASSSGAGQEYEQYF.

This sequence joins TRBV27 and TRBJ2-3; 7 nucleotides agree with TRBD1. J lost 4 bases, V lost 6 bases, and 10 bases had no gene match. The CDR3 sequence is 15 residues long. Germline loops: CDR1 MNHEY, CDR2 SMNVEV (reference sequence). Here the CDR3 DNA reads TGTGCCAGCAGCCCCCTGGGACAGTTCTCAGATACGCAGTATTTT. Translated, it gives CASSPLGQFSDTQYF.

This chain links TRBV5-4 with TRBJ2-3; D is perhaps TRBD2 (5 bases). V shed 4 bases and J shed 2 bases, with 14 bases lying between them. Per the germline V gene, CDR1 is SGHNT and CDR2 is YYREEE (reference sequence). The length of the CDR3 is 15 residues. For the CDR3, the DNA is TGTGCCAGCAGCCCTCGACCGGGATCCACAGATACGCAGTATTTT. Protein sequence: CASSPRPGSTDTQYF.

The chain combines TRBV6-5 with TRBJ2-6; the D is unclear. The ends were cut back, 7 bases at V and 0 bases at J, with 10 bases in the middle. The CDR3 totals 15 residues. Germline V gene lookup returns CDR1 MNHEY and CDR2 SVGAGI. In DNA form, the CDR3 reads TGTGCCAGCAAAAAAGGATACTCTGGGGCCAACGTCCTGACTTTC. Its translation is CASKKGYSGANVLTF.

V usage is TRBV2 and J usage is TRBJ2-1, with TRBD2 matching 15 bases. The CDR3 is 14 residues long. Unmatched junction bases numbered 7, after V lost 5 bases and J lost 14 bases. CDR1 is SNHLY, CDR2 FYNNEI, per germline. The CDR3 nucleotides read TGTGCCAGCAGTCTGAGGACTAGCGGGGGGGTGGAGTTCTTC. It specifies CASSLRTSGGVEFF.

V and J are TRBV5-1 and TRBJ1-2; no reliable D call. The germline V gene has CDR1 SGHRS and CDR2 YFSETQ. The length of the CDR3 is 14 residues. Trimming cost V 1 base and J 5 bases, with 12 bases left between them. The CDR3, as DNA: TGCGCCAGCAGCTTGCCGGGAACTTCGTATGGCTACACCTTC. Its translation: CASSLPGTSYGYTF.

The chain joins TRBV6-6 to TRBJ2-2; TRBD2 matches at 13 bases. Germline trimming cut 4 bases from V and 6 bases from J; bases unmatched to any gene: 2. The CDR3 runs 15 residues. Germline V gives CDR1 MNHNY, CDR2 SVGAGI (reference sequence). As DNA, the CDR3 is TGTGCCAGCAGTTTCACTAGCGGGGGGGCCGGGGAGCTGTTTTTT. It is translated as CASSFTSGGAGELFF.

The V call is TRBV27, the J call TRBJ1-6, with D unclear. Between the trimmed V and J ends, which lost 5 bases and 6 bases, there was a span of 5 bases. Germline values: CDR1 MNHEY, CDR2 SMNVEV (reference sequence). The CDR3 consists of 12 residues. CDR3 nucleotide sequence: TGTGCCAGCAGTCTCTTTAATTCACCCCTCCACTTT. This translates into CASSLFNSPLHF.

CDR3 DNA: TGTGCCAGCAGAGGGGCGCGGGAGCTGTTTTTT. Translation gives CASRGARELFF. The chain links TRBV5-8 to TRBJ2-2; a possible D gene is TRBD1 (5 bases). CDR3 length equals 11 residues. Germline V lookup: CDR1 SGHTS, CDR2 YDEGEE. Trimming pared 5 bases from V and 9 bases from J, leaving 8 bases between.

V and J are TRBV23-1 and TRBJ1-2, with D possibly matching TRBD1 (5 bases). TRBV23-1 is identified as an open reading frame with a role that is uncertain. The CDR3 is 16 residues long. With 2 bases removed from V and 6 bases from J, the gap between germline ends came to 19 bases. In nucleotides, the CDR3 is TGCGCCAGCAGTCAAGGGGCAGGGAGTCGTCCGGATGGCTACACCTTC. This encodes CASSQGAGSRPDGYTF.

The V call is TRBV5-4, the J call TRBJ1-1; 8 bases match TRBD1. The germline gives CDR1 SGHNT, CDR2 YYREEE (reference sequence). The CDR3 covers 15 residues. V gave up 4 bases and J gave up 0 bases; unmatched junction bases: 5. The CDR3 here is CASSPGQVMNTEAFF. CDR3 DNA sequence: TGTGCCAGCAGCCCGGGACAGGTGATGAACACTGAAGCTTTCTTT.